This record looks at one T cell receptor (beta chain) sequence and its context. What it binds is not known. The sample comes from a study of cytomegalovirus exposure and HLA in healthy donors. V lost 1 base, J lost 3 bases, and 12 bases lay in between. Looked up from germline, CDR1 is SEHNR and CDR2 is FQNEAQ (reference sequence). This CDR3 has 15 amino acids. Study findings and constraints: According to a later analysis, most TCR beta chains associated with CMV appeared HLA-restricted. Many donors shared some public TCRs, even though most TCR sequences were rare. Later analysis identified a missense DCLRE1C variant that was linked to TCR beta V- and J-gene trimming. Donors belonging to an Asian-associated ancestry cluster reportedly showed fewer N-insertions in productive TCRs than the approximately 680-donor mean, according to what a later analysis found.

Amplification used 60 Vbeta primers and 13 Jbeta primers. Clones were sequenced by immunoSEQ multiplex PCR, and TCRdb holds only the in-frame ones, with some missing. Here the sample spans fewer than 80,000 clones, roughly 68% being singletons. The sample was PBMCs. This clonotype was obtained from a woman in her sixties in good health and CMV-seropositive. The V call is TRBV7-9, the J call TRBJ2-5, with a tentative D call TRBD2 (5 bases). This CDR3 is CASSLVVASKETQYF. For the CDR3, the DNA is TGTGCCAGCAGCTTAGTAGTAGCGTCCAAAGAGACCCAGTACTTC.